Detailed here is one TCR beta chain. The antigen is unknown. These data belong to a study of response to subunit inactivated influenza vaccine. General study findings and limits: T cells newly recruited by each seasonal influenza vaccination are few, the authors suggested.

MiXCR, run by TCRdb on the RT-PCR reads, gives a single entry per CDR3 protein. The sample holds about 160,000 distinct CDR3 sequences; about 10% are singletons and the top ten take roughly a third. After removal of 0 bases from V and 3 bases from J, the junction contained 3 bases not matched to a gene. Per germline, CDR1 MNHEY and CDR2 SVGEGT. The CDR3 loop spans 16 amino acids. J is TRBJ2-3 and V is TRBV6-2 or TRBV6-3; 10 nucleotides align to TRBD1. The clonotype originates from a man in his fifties or sixties who received an inactivated influenza vaccine. The starting material was CD8+ T cells sorted from PBMCs, obtained less than 30 months after vaccination. The CDR3 protein is CASSYSPGQGTDTQYF. The CDR3 bases are TGTGCCAGCAGTTACTCCCCGGGACAGGGGACAGATACGCAGTATTTT.